Below, 27 T cell receptor beta chains from the same sample are listed, as sequenced in a study of T cell repertoires in cytomegalovirus infection. MiXCR, run by TCRdb on the reads, gives a single entry per CDR3 protein. The sample comprises some 180,000 distinct CDR3 sequences, around 20% of which are singletons, and about 3% rests with the top ten. Sequenced material: PBMCs. All receptors derive from a human donor in good health (CMV status not recorded). Some clones in this sample may be carry-over from other donors' samples.

J is TRBJ2-5 and V is TRBV11-2, with D possibly matching TRBD2 (5 bases). The germline V and J ends were trimmed by 1 base and 5 bases, with 20 bases remaining between them. Germline V gene sequence: CDR1 SGHAT, CDR2 FQNNGV. The CDR3 covers 17 residues. The CDR3 here is CASSLGAASSMYETQYF. In nucleotides, the CDR3 is TGTGCCAGCAGCTTAGGAGCAGCTAGCTCTATGTATGAGACCCAGTACTTC.

This clonotype showed up many times. In DNA form, the CDR3 reads TGTGCCAGCAGCCTCCAGGGGAACACCGGGGAGCTGTTTTTT. It encodes CASSLQGNTGELFF. The J gene is TRBJ2-2, the V gene TRBV7-2, with TRBD1 as a possible D gene (5 bases). V gave up 5 bases and J gave up 1 base, with 8 bases separating them. There are 14 residues in the CDR3. CDR1 and CDR2 from the germline V gene are SGHTA and FQGNSA.

This chain joins TRBV5-1 and TRBJ2-5; the D is unclear. Germline V gene data show CDR1 as SGHRS and CDR2 as YFSETQ. CDR3 size: 11 residues. The V end lost 4 bases, the J end lost 2 bases, and 3 bases lay between the germline ends. CDR3 DNA: TGCGCCAGCAGCCAACAAGAGACCCAGTACTTC. The encoded protein is CASSQQETQYF. Looking up the rest from reference TRBV5-1 and TRBJ2-5 gives the full variable domain: KAGVTQTPRYLIKTRGQQVTLSCSPISGHRSVSWYQQTPGQGLQFLFEYFSETQRNKGNFPGRFSGRQFSNSRSEMNVSTLELGDSALYLCASSQQETQYFGPGTRLLVL.

This chain joins TRBV12-3 or TRBV12-4 and TRBJ2-6; D might be TRBD1 (6 bases). V lost 3 bases and J 3 bases, leaving 12 bases between the germline ends. This CDR3 is built from 16 residues. This CDR3 reads CASSFTGSDGANVLTF. Here the CDR3 DNA reads TGTGCCAGCAGTTTTACAGGGAGTGATGGGGCCAACGTCCTGACTTTC.

The V call is TRBV19, the J call TRBJ2-3; 7 bases map to TRBD1. Germline V gene lookup returns CDR1 LNHDA and CDR2 SQIVND (reference sequence). Unmatched junction bases numbered 9, after V lost 9 bases and J lost 0 bases. CDR3 length: 15 amino acids. Here the CDR3 reads CARRGLATSTDTQYF. The CDR3 DNA sequence: TGTGCCAGAAGGGGGCTAGCTACGAGCACAGATACGCAGTATTTT.

This clonotype occurred a few times. V is TRBV9 and J is TRBJ2-5; TRBD1 might be the D (6 bases). Germline V CDR1 and CDR2: SGDLS, YYNGEE. The V and J ends lost 4 bases and 4 bases respectively, with 20 bases between them. The length of the CDR3 is 16 residues. The CDR3 nucleotides are TGTGCCAGCAGCAGCCGGGCAGGGGCAGGGGTAGAGACCCAGTACTTC. Protein: CASSSRAGAGVETQYF.

This chain connects TRBV5-6 to TRBJ1-4; D uncertain. Germline V gene sequence: CDR1 SGHDT, CDR2 YYEEEE. V lost 5 bases and J lost 8, with 19 bases in between. The CDR3 covers 15 residues. The CDR3 protein is CASSQSGGVWEKLFF. The CDR3 nucleotides read TGTGCCAGCAGTCAATCAGGAGGCGTTTGGGAAAAACTGTTTTTT.

This clonotype was detected ten times or more. The V call is TRBV11-2, the J call TRBJ2-1; D gene unclear. The CDR3 runs 12 residues. V lost 5 bases, J lost 4 bases, and 6 bases lay in between. Germline CDR1 and CDR2: SGHAT and FQNNGV. The CDR3 region has the DNA TGTGCCAGCAGCCCCGCGTACAATGAGCAGTTCTTC. Translating gives CASSPAYNEQFF.

This clonotype has only a few counts. The chain has TRBV14 and TRBJ1-3; the D is unclear. V lost 0 bases and J 8 bases, leaving 17 bases between the germline ends. Germline V CDR1 and CDR2: SGHDN, FVKESK. This CDR3 has 16 amino acids. CDR3 DNA: TGTGCCAGCAGCCAAGATAGCCGAGAAGAGAGTTACACCATATATTTT. Its protein is CASSQDSREESYTIYF.

In this sample, this clonotype turned up many times. This chain uses TRBV7-3 with TRBJ2-2; no reliable D call. CDR1 and CDR2 (germline): SGHTA, FQGTGA. V gave up 4 bases and J gave up 5 bases, with 5 bases separating them. The CDR3 covers 12 residues. The CDR3 DNA follows: TGTGCCAGCAGCTCCCGGACCGGGGAGCTGTTTTTT. This gives the protein CASSSRTGELFF.

This clonotype was recorded at least ten times. The chain couples TRBV12-3 or TRBV12-4 to TRBJ2-3, with TRBD2 identical over 13 bases. The CDR3 runs 15 residues. The ends lost 6 bases at V and 4 bases at J; junction bases unmatched: 4. CDR3 DNA: TGTGCCAGCAGCCGGACTAGCGGGAGATCAGATACGCAGTATTTT. Its protein is CASSRTSGRSDTQYF.

V usage is TRBV11-2 and J usage is TRBJ1-2; TRBD1 is a possible D gene (6 bases). Germline values: CDR1 SGHAT, CDR2 FQNNGV. The V and J ends lost 8 bases and 0 bases respectively, with 13 bases between them. This CDR3 has 14 residues. For the CDR3, the DNA is TGTGCCAGCGTCCGGGACACCGCTAACTATGGCTACACCTTC. It codes for CASVRDTANYGYTF.

In its sample, this clonotype was seen many times. At one end the junction does not follow the germline gene, possibly because of a read error. The CDR3 DNA follows: TGTGCCAGCAGTTTAAGCGGGGCCCGCACAGATACGCAGTATTTT. Its protein is CASSLSGARTDTQYF. The chain uses TRBV7-3 and TRBJ2-3; 7 bases are shared with TRBD2. Germline values: CDR1 SGHTA, CDR2 FQGTGA. The CDR3 runs to 15 residues.

By sample share, this clonotype is medium-sized. V and J are TRBV7-2 and TRBJ1-5; D possibly corresponds to TRBD1 (6 bases). V dropped 1 base and J dropped 0 bases, with 13 bases sitting between them. CDR3 length equals 17 residues. CDR1 is SGHTA and CDR2 is FQGNSA in the germline V gene. The CDR3 reads CASSLVGGQRSNQPQHF. CDR3 nucleotide sequence: TGTGCCAGCAGCTTAGTCGGGGGGCAGCGTAGCAATCAGCCCCAGCATTTT.

A few counts support this clonotype. The V gene is TRBV19, the J gene TRBJ2-5; D may correspond to TRBD1 or TRBD2 (5 bases each). Looked up from germline, CDR1 is LNHDA and CDR2 is SQIVND (reference sequence). V was pared by 2 bases and J by 2 bases, with 12 bases between. The CDR3 sequence is 15 residues long. The CDR3 loop reads CASSIFPGTQETQYF. The DNA of the CDR3 is TGTGCCAGTAGTATATTCCCCGGGACGCAAGAGACCCAGTACTTC.

This clonotype was seen only a few times. The chain employs TRBV5-4 and TRBJ2-7; D gene unclear. The germline gives CDR1 SGHNT, CDR2 YYREEE (reference sequence). V shed 4 bases and J shed 2 bases, with 13 bases lying between them. The CDR3 contains 14 residues. The CDR3 DNA follows: TGTGCCAGCAGCCTATCGACAAAAACCTACGAGCAGTACTTC. It codes for CASSLSTKTYEQYF.

This clonotype was detected ten times or more. The rearrangement joins TRBV25-1 to TRBJ2-7; the D is unclear. The CDR3 has 15 amino acids. V was trimmed by 1 base and J by 3 bases, leaving 13 bases between them. Germline V lookup: CDR1 MGHDK, CDR2 SYGVNS. CDR3 loop: CASSELGTEDYEQYF. CDR3 nucleotides: TGTGCCAGCAGTGAATTGGGAACCGAAGACTACGAGCAGTACTTC.

The rearrangement links TRBV5-1 to TRBJ1-4; TRBD1 is a possible D gene (5 bases). The CDR3 runs to 16 residues. Germline CDR1 SGHRS, CDR2 YFSETQ. The V and J ends lost 0 bases and 0 bases respectively, with 9 bases between them. CDR3 sequence: CASSLAGGATNEKLFF. The CDR3 bases are TGCGCCAGCAGCTTGGCCGGGGGGGCAACTAATGAAAAACTGTTTTTT.

The chain joins TRBV5-5 to TRBJ2-1, with D hard to call. The germline V gene has CDR1 SGHKS and CDR2 YYEKEE (reference sequence). This CDR3 comprises 14 residues. V dropped 4 bases and J dropped 6 bases, with 14 bases sitting between them. The CDR3, as DNA: TGTGCCAGCAGCGCCTGGCCCCTACCCAATGAGCAGTTCTTC. It yields the protein CASSAWPLPNEQFF. The whole variable domain, remainder taken from reference TRBV5-5 and TRBJ2-1, is DAGVTQSPTHLIKTRGQQVTLRCSPISGHKSVSWYQQVLGQGPQFIFQYYEKEERGRGNFPDRFSARQFPNYSSELNVNALLLGDSALYLCASSAWPLPNEQFFGPGTRLTVL.

CDR3: CASSQLSPAGRSVSYNEQFF. CDR3 nucleotide sequence: TGTGCCAGCAGTCAGCTTTCCCCAGCGGGCCGGAGTGTCTCCTACAATGAGCAGTTCTTC. The J gene is TRBJ2-1, the V gene TRBV6-2 or TRBV6-3; a possible D gene is TRBD2 (6 bases). CDR1 MNHEY and CDR2 SVGEGT come from the germline V gene. CDR3 length: 20 residues. The ends were cut back, 5 bases at V and 0 bases at J, with 26 bases in the middle.

The V gene is TRBV6-1, the J gene TRBJ1-5, with TRBD1 matching over 7 bases. Per germline, CDR1 MNHNS and CDR2 SASEGT. The CDR3 runs to 15 residues. V lost 1 base and J lost 4; bases outside the gene matches: 4. CDR3 in DNA: TGTGCCAGCAGTGAAGTAGGGGGCTGGAATCAGCCCCAGCATTTT. Amino acid sequence: CASSEVGGWNQPQHF.

A few counts support this clonotype. The genes are TRBV13 and TRBJ2-7; 9 bases align to TRBD1. Trimming removed 6 bases from V and 3 bases from J; junction bases left unmatched: 6. Germline V CDR1 and CDR2: PRHDT, FYEKMQ (reference sequence). The CDR3 contains 14 residues. This CDR3 is CASSRGTGNYEQYF. CDR3 DNA: TGTGCCAGCAGTCGCGGGACAGGGAACTACGAGCAGTACTTC.

The chain couples TRBV9 to TRBJ1-1, with D maybe TRBD1 (5 bases). The germline V gene has CDR1 SGDLS and CDR2 YYNGEE. The CDR3 runs to 15 residues. V dropped 4 bases and J dropped 1 base, with 14 bases sitting between them. Written as DNA, the CDR3 is TGTGCCAGCAGCCCGCGAGGGACCTCGAACACTGAAGCTTTCTTT. Translation gives CASSPRGTSNTEAFF.

This clonotype was counted a few times. A read error may be the cause here, since a much bigger clone is one base away. The chain is built from TRBV7-8 and TRBJ2-1, with 7 bases identical to TRBD1. The CDR3 covers 16 residues. Per germline, CDR1 SGHVS and CDR2 FQNEAQ. With 7 bases clipped from V and 1 base from J, the junction kept 10 bases outside the gene matches. This CDR3 reads CASNNGPGQSYNEQFF. The CDR3 DNA reads TGTGCCAGCAACAACGGCCCGGGACAGTCCTACAATGAGCAGTTCTTC.

This clonotype turned up a few times. The chain uses TRBV6-1 and TRBJ1-6, with 7 bases aligning to TRBD1. This CDR3 region has 15 residues. CDR1 is MNHNS, CDR2 SASEGT, per germline. Germline trimming cut 8 bases from V and 7 bases from J; bases unmatched to any gene: 11. The CDR3 nucleotides are TGTGCCAGCCTTGGCCAAGGACAGGTCAATTCACCCCTCCACTTT. This translates into CASLGQGQVNSPLHF.

V and J are TRBV29-1 and TRBJ1-4; tentatively, D is TRBD1 (5 bases). The V end lost 7 bases, the J end lost 0 bases, and 15 bases lay between the germline ends. This CDR3 has 15 residues. CDR1 SQVTM and CDR2 ANQGSEA come from the germline V gene. As DNA, the CDR3 is TGCAGCGCTATAGATACAGGTGCAACTAATGAAAAACTGTTTTTT. This encodes CSAIDTGATNEKLFF. The entire variable domain, with the rest obtained from reference TRBV29-1 and TRBJ1-4, is as follows: SAVISQKPSRDICQRGTSLTIQCQVDSQVTMMFWYRQQPGQSLTLIATANQGSEATYESGFVIDKFPISRPNLTFSTLTVSNMSPEDSSIYLCSAIDTGATNEKLFFGSGTQLSVL.

This chain uses TRBV19 with TRBJ2-1, with TRBD1 as a possible D gene (5 bases). Trimming removed 3 bases at V and 9 bases at J, with 6 bases between. CDR1 and CDR2 (germline): LNHDA, SQIVND (reference sequence). This CDR3 comprises 11 residues. The CDR3 sequence is CASSIQGEQFF. In nucleotides, the CDR3 is TGTGCCAGTAGTATCCAGGGTGAGCAGTTCTTC.